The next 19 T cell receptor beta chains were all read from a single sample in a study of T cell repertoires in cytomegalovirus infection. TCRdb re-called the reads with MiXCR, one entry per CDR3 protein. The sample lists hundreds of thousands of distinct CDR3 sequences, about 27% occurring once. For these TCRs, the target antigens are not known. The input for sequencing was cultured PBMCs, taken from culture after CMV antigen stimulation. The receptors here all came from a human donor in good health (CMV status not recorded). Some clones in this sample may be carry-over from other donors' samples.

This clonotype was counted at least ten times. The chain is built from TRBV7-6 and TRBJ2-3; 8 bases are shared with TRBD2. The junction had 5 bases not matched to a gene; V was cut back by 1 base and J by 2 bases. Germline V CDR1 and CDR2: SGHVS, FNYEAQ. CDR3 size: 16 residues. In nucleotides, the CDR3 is TGTGCCAGCAGCTTAGGTGGTAGCGGGGTCACAGATACGCAGTATTTT. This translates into CASSLGGSGVTDTQYF.

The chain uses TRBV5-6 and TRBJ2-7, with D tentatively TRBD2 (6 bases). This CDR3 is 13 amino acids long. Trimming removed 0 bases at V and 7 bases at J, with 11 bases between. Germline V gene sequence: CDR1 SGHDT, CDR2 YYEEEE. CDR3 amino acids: CASSLVNREEQYF. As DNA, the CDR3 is TGTGCCAGCAGCTTGGTCAATCGGGAGGAGCAGTACTTC.

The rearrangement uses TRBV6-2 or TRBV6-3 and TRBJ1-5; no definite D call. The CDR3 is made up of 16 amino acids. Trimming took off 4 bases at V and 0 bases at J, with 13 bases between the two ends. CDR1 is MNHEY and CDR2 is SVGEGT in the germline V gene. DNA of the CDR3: TGTGCCAGCAGTTTTAGACCCTTCTATAGCAATCAGCCCCAGCATTTT. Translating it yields CASSFRPFYSNQPQHF.

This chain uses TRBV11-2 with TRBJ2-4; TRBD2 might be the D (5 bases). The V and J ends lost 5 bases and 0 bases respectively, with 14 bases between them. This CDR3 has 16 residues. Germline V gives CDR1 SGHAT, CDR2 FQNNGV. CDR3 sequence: CASSTAGVLAKNIQYF. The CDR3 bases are TGTGCCAGCAGCACCGCGGGTGTACTAGCCAAAAACATTCAGTACTTC.

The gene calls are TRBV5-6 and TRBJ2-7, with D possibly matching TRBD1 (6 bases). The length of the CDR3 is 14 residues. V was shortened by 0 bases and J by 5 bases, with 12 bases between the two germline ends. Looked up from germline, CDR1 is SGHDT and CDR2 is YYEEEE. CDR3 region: CASSLVDRNHEQYF. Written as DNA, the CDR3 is TGTGCCAGCAGCTTGGTGGACAGAAATCACGAGCAGTACTTC.

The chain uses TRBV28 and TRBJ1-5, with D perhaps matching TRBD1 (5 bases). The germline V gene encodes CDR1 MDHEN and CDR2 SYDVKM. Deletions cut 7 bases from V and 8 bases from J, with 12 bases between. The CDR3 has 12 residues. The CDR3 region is CASTGQYKPQHF. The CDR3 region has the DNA TGTGCCAGCACCGGACAATACAAGCCCCAGCATTTT.

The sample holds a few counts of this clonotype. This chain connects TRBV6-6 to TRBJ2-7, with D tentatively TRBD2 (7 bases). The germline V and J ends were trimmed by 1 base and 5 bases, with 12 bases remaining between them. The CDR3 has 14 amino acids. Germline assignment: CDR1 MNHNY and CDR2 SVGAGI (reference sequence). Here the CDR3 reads CASSYLLGGDEQYF. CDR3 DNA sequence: TGTGCCAGCAGTTACTTGCTAGGGGGGGACGAGCAGTACTTC.

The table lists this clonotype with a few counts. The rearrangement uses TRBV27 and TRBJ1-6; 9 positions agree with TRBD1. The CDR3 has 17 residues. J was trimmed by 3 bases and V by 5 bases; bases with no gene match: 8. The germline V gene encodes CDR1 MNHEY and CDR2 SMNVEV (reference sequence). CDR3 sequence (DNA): TGTGCCAGCAGTCCTGGACAGGGGTTTAACTATAATTCACCCCTCCACTTT. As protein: CASSPGQGFNYNSPLHF.

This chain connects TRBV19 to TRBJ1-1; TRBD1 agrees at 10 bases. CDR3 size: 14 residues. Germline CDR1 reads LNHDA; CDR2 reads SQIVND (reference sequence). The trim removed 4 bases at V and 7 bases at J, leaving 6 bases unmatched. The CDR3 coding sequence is TGTGCCAGTAGTAGGACAGGGGGATTGGGTGAAGCTTTCTTT. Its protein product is CASSRTGGLGEAFF.

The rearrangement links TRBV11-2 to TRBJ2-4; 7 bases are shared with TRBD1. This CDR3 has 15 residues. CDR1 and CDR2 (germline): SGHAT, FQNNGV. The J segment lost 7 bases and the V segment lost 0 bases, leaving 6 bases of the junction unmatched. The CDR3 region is CASSLDPGGWNIQYF. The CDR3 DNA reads TGTGCCAGCAGCTTAGATCCAGGGGGATGGAACATTCAGTACTTC.

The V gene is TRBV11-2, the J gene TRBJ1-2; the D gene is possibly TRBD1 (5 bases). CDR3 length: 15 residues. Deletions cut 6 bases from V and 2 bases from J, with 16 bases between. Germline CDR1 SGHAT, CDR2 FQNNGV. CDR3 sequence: CASRTIGDLNYGYTF. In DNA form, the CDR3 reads TGTGCCAGCAGAACCATCGGGGACCTCAACTATGGCTACACCTTC. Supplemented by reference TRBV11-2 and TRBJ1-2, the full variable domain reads EAGVAQSPRYKIIEKRQSVAFWCNPISGHATLYWYQQILGQGPKLLIQFQNNGVVDDSQLPKDRFSAERLKGVDSTLKIQPAKLEDSAVYLCASRTIGDLNYGYTFGSGTRLTVV.

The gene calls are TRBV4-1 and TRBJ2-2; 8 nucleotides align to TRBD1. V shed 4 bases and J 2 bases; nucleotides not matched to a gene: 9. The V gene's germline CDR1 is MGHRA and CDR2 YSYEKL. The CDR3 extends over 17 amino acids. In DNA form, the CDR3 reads TGCGCCAGCAGCCCCCCCTACAGGGGGGCTAACACCGGGGAGCTGTTTTTT. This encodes CASSPPYRGANTGELFF.

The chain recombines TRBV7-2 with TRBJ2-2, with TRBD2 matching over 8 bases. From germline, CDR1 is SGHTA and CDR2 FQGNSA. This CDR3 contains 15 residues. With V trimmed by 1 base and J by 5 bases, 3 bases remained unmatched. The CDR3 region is CASSLVGTRTGELFF. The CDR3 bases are TGTGCCAGCAGCTTAGTGGGGACTAGGACCGGGGAGCTGTTTTTT. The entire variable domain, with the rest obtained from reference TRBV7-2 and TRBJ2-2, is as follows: GAGVSQSPSNKVTEKGKDVELRCDPISGHTALYWYRQSLGQGLEFLIYFQGNSAPDKSGLPSDRFSAERTGGSVSTLTIQRTQQEDSAVYLCASSLVGTRTGELFFGEGSRLTVL.

In DNA, the CDR3 is TGTGCCAGCAGCTCGGGACAGGGAGGGAATGAGCAGTTCTTC. Its protein product is CASSSGQGGNEQFF. This chain joins TRBV7-6 and TRBJ2-1; 9 positions agree with TRBD1. The J segment lost 7 bases and the V segment lost 4 bases, leaving 5 bases of the junction unmatched. This CDR3 is 14 amino acids long. Germline V gene lookup returns CDR1 SGHVS and CDR2 FNYEAQ.

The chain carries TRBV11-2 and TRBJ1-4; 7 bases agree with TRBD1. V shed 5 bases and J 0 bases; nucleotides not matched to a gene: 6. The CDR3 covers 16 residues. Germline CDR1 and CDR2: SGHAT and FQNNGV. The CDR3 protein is CASSRFGTATNEKLFF. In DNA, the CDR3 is TGTGCCAGCAGCCGGTTTGGGACAGCAACTAATGAAAAACTGTTTTTT.

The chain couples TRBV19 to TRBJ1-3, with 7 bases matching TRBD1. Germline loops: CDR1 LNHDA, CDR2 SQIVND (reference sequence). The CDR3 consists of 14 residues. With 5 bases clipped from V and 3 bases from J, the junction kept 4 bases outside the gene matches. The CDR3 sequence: CASSPTGNGNTIYF. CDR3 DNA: TGTGCCAGTAGTCCGACAGGGAATGGAAACACCATATATTTT.

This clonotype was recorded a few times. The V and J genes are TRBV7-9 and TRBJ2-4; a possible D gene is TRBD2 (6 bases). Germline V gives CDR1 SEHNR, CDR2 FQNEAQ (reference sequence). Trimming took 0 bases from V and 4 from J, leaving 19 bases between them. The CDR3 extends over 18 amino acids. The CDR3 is CASSLAGLTGNEKNIQYF. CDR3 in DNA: TGTGCCAGCAGCTTAGCGGGACTGACGGGAAATGAGAAAAACATTCAGTACTTC. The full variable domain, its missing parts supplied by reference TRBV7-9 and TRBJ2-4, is DTGVSQNPRHKITKRGQNVTFRCDPISEHNRLYWYRQTLGQGPEFLTYFQNEAQLEKSRLLSDRFSAERPKGSFSTLEIQRTEQGDSAMYLCASSLAGLTGNEKNIQYFGAGTRLSVL.

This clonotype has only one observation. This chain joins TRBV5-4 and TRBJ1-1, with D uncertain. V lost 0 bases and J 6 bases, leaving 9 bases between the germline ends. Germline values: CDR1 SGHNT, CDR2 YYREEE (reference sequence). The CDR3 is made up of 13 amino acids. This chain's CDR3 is CASSLDWGSEAFF. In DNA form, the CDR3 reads TGTGCCAGCAGCTTGGACTGGGGTTCTGAAGCTTTCTTT.

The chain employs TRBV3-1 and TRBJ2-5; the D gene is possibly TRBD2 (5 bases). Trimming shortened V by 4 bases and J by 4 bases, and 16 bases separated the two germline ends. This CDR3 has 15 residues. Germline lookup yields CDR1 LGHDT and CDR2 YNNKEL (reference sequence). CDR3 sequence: CASSPSTSGGETQYF. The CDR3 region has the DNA TGTGCCAGCAGCCCAAGCACATCAGGAGGAGAGACCCAGTACTTC.